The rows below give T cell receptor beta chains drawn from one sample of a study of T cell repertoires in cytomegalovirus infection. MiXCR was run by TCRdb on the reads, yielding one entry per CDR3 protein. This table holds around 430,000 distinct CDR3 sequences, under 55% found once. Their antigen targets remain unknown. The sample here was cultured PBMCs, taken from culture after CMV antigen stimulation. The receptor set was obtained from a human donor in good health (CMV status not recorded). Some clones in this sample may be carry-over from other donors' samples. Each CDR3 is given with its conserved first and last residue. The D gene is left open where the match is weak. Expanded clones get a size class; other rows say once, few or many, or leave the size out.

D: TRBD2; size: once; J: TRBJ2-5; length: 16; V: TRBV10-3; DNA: TGTGCCATCAGTTCCGGACTAGCGGGCAAGCAAGAGACCCAGTACTTC; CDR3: CAISSGLAGKQETQYF
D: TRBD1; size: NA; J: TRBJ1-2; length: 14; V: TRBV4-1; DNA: TGCGCCAGCAGCCCCCAGGGGGCACTTAAGGGCTACACCTTC; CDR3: CASSPQGALKGYTF
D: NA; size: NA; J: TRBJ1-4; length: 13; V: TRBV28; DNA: TGTGCCAGCAGTTTACAGTACCAAGAAAAACTGTTTTTT; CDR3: CASSLQYQEKLFF
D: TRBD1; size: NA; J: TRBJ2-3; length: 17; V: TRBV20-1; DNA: TGCAGTGCTAGCGCCGGGGGGACAGGGGGAAGGAGAGATACGCAGTATTTT; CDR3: CSASAGGTGGRRDTQYF
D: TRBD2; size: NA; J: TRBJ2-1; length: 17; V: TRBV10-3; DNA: TGTGCCATCAAAAGTTCGACTAGCGGGGTCTCCTACAATGAGCAGTTCTTC; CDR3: CAIKSSTSGVSYNEQFF
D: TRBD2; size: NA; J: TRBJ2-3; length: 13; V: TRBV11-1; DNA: TGTGCCAGCAGCCCGGGAGGGGTAGATACGCAGTATTTT; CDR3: CASSPGGVDTQYF
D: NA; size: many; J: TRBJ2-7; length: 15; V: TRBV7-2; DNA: TGTGCCAGCAGCCCCCGGAGGGAGACCACCTACGAGCAGTACTTC; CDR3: CASSPRRETTYEQYF
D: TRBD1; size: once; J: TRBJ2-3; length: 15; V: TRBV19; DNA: TGTGCCAGTAAAAACTGGACAGGGACAAAAGATACGCAGTATTTT; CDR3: CASKNWTGTKDTQYF
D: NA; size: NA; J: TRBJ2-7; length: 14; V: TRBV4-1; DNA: TGCGCCAGCAGCCCCCAGGGAGGTTTCGACGAGCAGTACTTC; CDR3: CASSPQGGFDEQYF
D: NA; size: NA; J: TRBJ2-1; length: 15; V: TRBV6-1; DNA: TGTGCCAGCAAGGAGGTGCGGGGTATCTACAATGAGCAGTTCTTC; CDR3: CASKEVRGIYNEQFF
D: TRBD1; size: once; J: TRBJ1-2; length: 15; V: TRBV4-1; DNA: TGCGCCAGCAGCCCTCGACAGGGGGAGGGCTATGGCTACACCTTC; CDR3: CASSPRQGEGYGYTF
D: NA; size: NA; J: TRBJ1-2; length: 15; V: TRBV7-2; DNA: TGTGCCAGCAGCTTCGGAGGCCTCACTCAGTCTGGCTACACCTTC; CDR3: CASSFGGLTQSGYTF
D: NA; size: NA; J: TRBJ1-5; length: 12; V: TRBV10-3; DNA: TGTGCCATCAGGGGCCCGAATCAGCCCCAGCATTTT; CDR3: CAIRGPNQPQHF
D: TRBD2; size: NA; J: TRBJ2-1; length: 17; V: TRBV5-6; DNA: TGTGCCAGCAGCTTTTCTGGCATAGCGGGGGGGCCCGATGAGCAGTTCTTC; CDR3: CASSFSGIAGGPDEQFF
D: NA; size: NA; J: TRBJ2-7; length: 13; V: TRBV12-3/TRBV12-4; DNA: TGTGCCAGCAGTATAGGGCCTCAGTACGAGCAGTACTTC; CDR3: CASSIGPQYEQYF
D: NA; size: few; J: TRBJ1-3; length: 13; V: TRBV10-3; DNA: TGTGCCATCAGTGAAGCATCTGGAAACACCATATATTTT; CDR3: CAISEASGNTIYF
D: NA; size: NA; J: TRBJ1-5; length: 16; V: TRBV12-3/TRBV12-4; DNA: TGTGCCAGCAGATCCGGGACTCCCCTTAGCAATCAGCCCCAGCATTTT; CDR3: CASRSGTPLSNQPQHF
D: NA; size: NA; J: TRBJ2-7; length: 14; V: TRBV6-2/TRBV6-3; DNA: TGTGCCAGCAGTTGGGGCGGCAGGCTCTACGAGCAGTACTTC; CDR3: CASSWGGRLYEQYF
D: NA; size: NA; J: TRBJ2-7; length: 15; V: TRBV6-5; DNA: TGTGCCAGCAGTCAGGGCGCGGGGAGCTCCTACGAGCAGTACTTC; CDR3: CASSQGAGSSYEQYF
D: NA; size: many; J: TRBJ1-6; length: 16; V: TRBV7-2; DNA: TGTGCCAGCAGCTTAGAGGCAGCCGGGGTAGGGTCACCCCTCCACTTT; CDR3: CASSLEAAGVGSPLHF
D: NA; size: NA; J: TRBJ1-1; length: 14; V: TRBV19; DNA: TGTGCCAGTCAGGGCAGGGGATCGAACACTGAAGCTTTCTTT; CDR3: CASQGRGSNTEAFF
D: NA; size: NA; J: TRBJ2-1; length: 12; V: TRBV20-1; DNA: TGCAGTGCAACAGAGAGGGCCCCTGAGCAGTTCTTC; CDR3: CSATERAPEQFF
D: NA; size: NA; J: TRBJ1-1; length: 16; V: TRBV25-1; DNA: TGTGCCAGCAGTGAATCCGGGACAACCCAGAACACTGAAGCTTTCTTT; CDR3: CASSESGTTQNTEAFF
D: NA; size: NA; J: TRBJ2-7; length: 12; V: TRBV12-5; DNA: TGTGCTAGTGGTCCATTTACCTACGAGCAGTACTTC; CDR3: CASGPFTYEQYF
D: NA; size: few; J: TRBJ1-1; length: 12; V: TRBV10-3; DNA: TGTGCCACCAATGTGGGCTTTGGAGAAGCTTTCTTT; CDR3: CATNVGFGEAFF
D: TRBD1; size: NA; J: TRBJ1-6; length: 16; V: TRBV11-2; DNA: TGTGCCAGCAGCCCCCAGGGGGCGCGGTATAATTCACCCCTCCACTTT; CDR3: CASSPQGARYNSPLHF
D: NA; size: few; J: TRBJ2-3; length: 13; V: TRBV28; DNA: TGTGCTCAGCGCGGCGGGAGCACAGATACGCAGTATTTT; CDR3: CAQRGGSTDTQYF
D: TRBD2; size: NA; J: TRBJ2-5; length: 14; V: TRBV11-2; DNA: TGTGCCAGCAGCTTATTTCCCAGGGAGGGGACCCAGTACTTC; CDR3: CASSLFPREGTQYF
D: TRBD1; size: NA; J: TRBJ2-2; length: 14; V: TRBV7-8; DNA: TGTGCCAGCAACAGGGGGTTTGAAGCCGGGGAGCTGTTTTTT; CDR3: CASNRGFEAGELFF
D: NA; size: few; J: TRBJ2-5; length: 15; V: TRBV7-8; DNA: TGTGCCAGCACCACTTCCCCTGGGGGGGCAGAGACCCAGTACTTC; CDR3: CASTTSPGGAETQYF
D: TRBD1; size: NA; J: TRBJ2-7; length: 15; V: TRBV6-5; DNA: TGTGCCAGCAGGAAACCGGGACAGGGTTTGCACGAGCAGTACTTC; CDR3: CASRKPGQGLHEQYF
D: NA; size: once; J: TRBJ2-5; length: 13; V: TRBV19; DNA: TGTGCCAGTAGTATGAGAGACAGAGAGACCCAGTACTTC; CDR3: CASSMRDRETQYF
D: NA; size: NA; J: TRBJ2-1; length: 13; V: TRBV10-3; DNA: TGTGCCACCGGACAGAGCTCCTACAATGAGCAGTTCTTC; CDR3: CATGQSSYNEQFF
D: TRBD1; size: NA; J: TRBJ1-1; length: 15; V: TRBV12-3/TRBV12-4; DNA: TGTGCCAGCAGAGGAGAACAGGGGGCGAACTCTGAAGCTTTCTTT; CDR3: CASRGEQGANSEAFF
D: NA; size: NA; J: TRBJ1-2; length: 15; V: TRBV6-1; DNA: TGTGCCAGCAGTGAGTCTCCGTTCGGTGGCTATGGCTACACCTTC; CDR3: CASSESPFGGYGYTF
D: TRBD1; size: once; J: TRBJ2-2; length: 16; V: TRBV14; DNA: TGTGCCAGCAGCCAAGAGAGGGGGCGCAACACCGGGGAGCTGTTTTTT; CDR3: CASSQERGRNTGELFF
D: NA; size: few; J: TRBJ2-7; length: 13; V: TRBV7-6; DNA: TGTGCCAGCAGCTTACCCAACTCCTACGAGCAGTACTTC; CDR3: CASSLPNSYEQYF
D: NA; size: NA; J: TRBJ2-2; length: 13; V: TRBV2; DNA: TGTGCCAGTACTAAGATGGGCACCGGGGAGCTGTTTTTT; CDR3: CASTKMGTGELFF
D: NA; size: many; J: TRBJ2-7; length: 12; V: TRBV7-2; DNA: TGTGCCAGCAGCTTACGGTTTCGGGAGCAGTACTTC; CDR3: CASSLRFREQYF
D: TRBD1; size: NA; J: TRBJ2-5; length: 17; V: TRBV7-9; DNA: TGTGCCAGCAGCTTATTGGGCGACAGGGAATCGGGAGAGACCCAGTACTTC; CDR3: CASSLLGDRESGETQYF
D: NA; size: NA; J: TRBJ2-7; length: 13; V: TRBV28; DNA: TGTGCCAGCAGTCCCGGGACCTGGGGCGAGCAGTACTTC; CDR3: CASSPGTWGEQYF
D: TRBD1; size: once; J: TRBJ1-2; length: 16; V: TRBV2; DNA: TGTGCCAGCAGTGGGGACAGGAACTACGCTAACTATGGCTACACCTTC; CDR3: CASSGDRNYANYGYTF
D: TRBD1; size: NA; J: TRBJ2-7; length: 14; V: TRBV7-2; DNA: TGTGCCAGCAGCCGCCGGGACAGGGGCTCCGAGCAGTACTTC; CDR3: CASSRRDRGSEQYF
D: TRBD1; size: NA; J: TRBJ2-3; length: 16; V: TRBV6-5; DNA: TGTGCCAGCAGTGCGGGACAGGGGGCGGTCGGAGATACGCAGTATTTT; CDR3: CASSAGQGAVGDTQYF
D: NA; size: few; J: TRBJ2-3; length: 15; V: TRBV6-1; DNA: TGTGCCAGCAGTGAACGGCGGTTGTTCACAGATACGCAGTATTTT; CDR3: CASSERRLFTDTQYF
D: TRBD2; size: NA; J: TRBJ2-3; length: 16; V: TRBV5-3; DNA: TGTGCCAGCAGCACCACTAGCGGGGGGCCCACAGATACGCAGTATTTT; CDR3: CASSTTSGGPTDTQYF
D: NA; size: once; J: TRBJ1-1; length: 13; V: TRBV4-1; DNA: TGCGCCAGCAGGGCAGGGATCGACACTGAAGCTTTCTTT; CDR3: CASRAGIDTEAFF
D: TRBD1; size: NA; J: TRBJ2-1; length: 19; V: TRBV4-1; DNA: TGCGCCAGCAGCCCAAGGGGGGACAGGGGGAGATGGGGGGGCAATGAGCAGTTCTTC; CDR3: CASSPRGDRGRWGGNEQFF
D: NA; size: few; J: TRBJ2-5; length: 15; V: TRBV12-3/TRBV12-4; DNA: NA; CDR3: CASSSSAGVQETQYF
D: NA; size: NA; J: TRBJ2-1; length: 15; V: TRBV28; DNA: TGTGCCAGCAGTTTCTCCCTAACCTATTACAATGAGCAGTTCTTC; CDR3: CASSFSLTYYNEQFF
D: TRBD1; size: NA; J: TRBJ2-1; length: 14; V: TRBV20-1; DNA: TGCAGTGCAAGGACAGGGGGCCAACCCAATGAGCAGTTCTTC; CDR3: CSARTGGQPNEQFF
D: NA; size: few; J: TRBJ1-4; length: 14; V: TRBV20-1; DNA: TGCAGTGCTAGCCGCTCGGGGGCCAATGAAAAACTGTTTTTT; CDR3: CSASRSGANEKLFF
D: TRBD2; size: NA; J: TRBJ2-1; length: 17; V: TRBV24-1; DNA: TGTGCCACCAGTGACCAAAGGACTAGCGGGACCCCCAATGAGCAGTTCTTC; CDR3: CATSDQRTSGTPNEQFF